This T cell receptor (beta chain) was observed in a study of shared clonotypes between healthy human individuals. This clone has only one observation. Its antigen is not known. Whole-study findings and limits: Generation probability values for non-shared clonotypes were lower than those for clonotypes shared by all four donors.

CDR3 length: 12 amino acids. The germline V gene has CDR1 SEHNR and CDR2 FQNEAQ (reference sequence). The V gene lost 1 base and the J gene lost 9 bases, with 8 bases spanning the gap. Assay used: immunoSEQ multiplex PCR; TCRdb lists only in-frame clones, some missing. This table has hundreds of thousands of clones, 55% to 85% appearing once. J is TRBJ2-3 and V is TRBV7-9, with D unclear. This receptor was obtained from a woman in her thirties in good health. Sample: memory CD4+ T cells sorted from blood. Subset denoted: CD45RA-negative fraction. The CDR3 coding sequence is TGTGCCAGCAGCTTAGTTGCGACAACGCAGTATTTT. It encodes CASSLVATTQYF.